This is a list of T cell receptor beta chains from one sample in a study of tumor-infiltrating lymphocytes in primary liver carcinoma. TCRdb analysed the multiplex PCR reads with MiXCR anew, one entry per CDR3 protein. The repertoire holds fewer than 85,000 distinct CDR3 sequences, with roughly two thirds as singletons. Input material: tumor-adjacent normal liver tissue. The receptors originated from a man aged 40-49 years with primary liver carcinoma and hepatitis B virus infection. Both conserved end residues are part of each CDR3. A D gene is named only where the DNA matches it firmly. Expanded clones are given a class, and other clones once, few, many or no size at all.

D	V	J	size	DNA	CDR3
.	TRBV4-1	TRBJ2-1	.	TGCGCCAGCAGCCAAGATAGGGGGAAGAGCTCCTACAATGCGCAGTTCTTC	CASSQDRGKSSYNAQFF
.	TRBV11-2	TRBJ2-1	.	TGTCCCAGGAGCTTAAGCCAGGGGAACTACAATGAGCAGTTCTTC	CPRSLSQGNYNEQFF
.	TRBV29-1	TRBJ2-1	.	TGCAGCGTTGAAGTGGGAGTCGGCTACAATGACCAGTTCTTC	CSVEVGVGYNDQFF
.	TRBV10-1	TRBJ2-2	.	TGCGCCAGCAGTGAACTATCGGGGACAAGGGGAAGTAACACCGGGGAGCTGTTTTTT	CASSELSGTRGSNTGELFF
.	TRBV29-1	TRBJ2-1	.	TGCAGCGCCATTCTAATAGCGGCCAACTCCTACAATGAGCAGTTCTTC	CSAILIAANSYNEQFF
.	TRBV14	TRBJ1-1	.	TGTGACAGCAGCCAAGAGAGGACACACACTGAAGCTTTCTTT	CDSSQERTHTEAFF
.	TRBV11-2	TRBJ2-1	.	TGTGCCAGCTTATACCGGCTAGTTAGTGAGCAGTTCTTC	CASLYRLVSEQFF
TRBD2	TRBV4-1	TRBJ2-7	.	TGCGCCGGCAGCCATGGGCGGGAGGGTTCCTACGAGCAGTACTTC	CAGSHGREGSYEQYF
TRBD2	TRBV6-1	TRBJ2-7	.	TGTGTCAGCACTTCTGGACTAGCGGAACTATACGCGCAGTACTTC	CVSTSGLAELYAQYF
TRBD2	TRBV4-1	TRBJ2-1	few	TGCGCCAGCAGCCCCTTCGGGGACTATGAGCAATTCTTC	CASSPFGDYEQFF
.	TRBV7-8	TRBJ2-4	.	TGTGCCAGCAGCACCCTTCCCAGCCGATTAGCCAAAAACATTCAGTACTTC	CASSTLPSRLAKNIQYF
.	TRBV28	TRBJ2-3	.	TGTGCCAGCTCCCCCTGGTCCTCCACTAGCACAGATACGCAGTATTTT	CASSPWSSTSTDTQYF
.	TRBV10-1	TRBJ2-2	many	TGCGCCAGCAGTCCCGGGACCACCACCGGGGAGCTGTTTTTT	CASSPGTTTGELFF
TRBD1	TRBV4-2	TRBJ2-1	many	TGTGCCAGCAGCCACGCCGGGGGACAGGGGAACGATGAGCAGTTCTTC	CASSHAGGQGNDEQFF
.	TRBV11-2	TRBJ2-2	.	TGTGCCAGCAGCCAAGGTGTGGCCGGGGATCTGCTTTTT	CASSQGVAGDLLF
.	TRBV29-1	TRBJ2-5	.	TGCAGCGATGTTAGGGAGAAGGAGATCCAGTACTTC	CSDVREKEIQYF
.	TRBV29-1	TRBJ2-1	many	TGCAGCGTTGAAGTGATAGGACAGGAGGGGAATGAGCAGTTCTTC	CSVEVIGQEGNEQFF
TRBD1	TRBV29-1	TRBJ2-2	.	TGCATCGTCTATGGGACAGTGGGTCACGGGGAGCTGTTTTTT	CIVYGTVGHGELFF
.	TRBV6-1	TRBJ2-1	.	TGTGCCAGTAGTGAACTCTCTAGGGGGAGTGATGAGCAGTTCTTC	CASSELSRGSDEQFF
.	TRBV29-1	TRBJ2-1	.	TGCGGCGTTGGGCAGGGGGGAAATGAGCAGTTCTTC	CGVGQGGNEQFF
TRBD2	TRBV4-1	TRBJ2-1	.	TGCGCCAGAAGCCAAAGCGATACTAGCGGGAGCTACAATGAGCAGTTCTTC	CARSQSDTSGSYNEQFF
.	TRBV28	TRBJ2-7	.	TGTGCCAGCAGTTTAGACAAGGGGCGCTTTCACGAGCAGTACTTC	CASSLDKGRFHEQYF
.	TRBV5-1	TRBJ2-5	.	TGCGCCAGCAGCTTGGAATCGGGGATGAAGACCCAGTACTTC	CASSLESGMKTQYF
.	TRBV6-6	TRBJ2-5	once	TGTGCCGGCACTTACTGGCAGGGGGAGACCCAGTACTTC	CAGTYWQGETQYF
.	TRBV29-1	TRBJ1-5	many	TGCAGCGCCGGAGGGGGAGCGAATCAGCCCCAGCATTTT	CSAGGGANQPQHF
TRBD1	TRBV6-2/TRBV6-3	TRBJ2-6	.	TGTGCCAGCAATAGGACAGGCCCTATCTCTGGGGTCAACGTCCTGACTTTC	CASNRTGPISGVNVLTF
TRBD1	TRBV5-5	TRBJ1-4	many	TGTGCCAGCAGCTTTGGGACAGGGGGAGAAAAACTGTTTTTT	CASSFGTGGEKLFF
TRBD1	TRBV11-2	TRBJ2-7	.	TGTGCCAGTAGCGTTGGGACAGGCTACGAGCAGTACTTC	CASSVGTGYEQYF
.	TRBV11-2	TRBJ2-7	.	TGTGCCAGCAGATCTGACAGCAGCTACGAGCAGTACTTC	CASRSDSSYEQYF
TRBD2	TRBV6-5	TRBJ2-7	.	TGTGCCTGCAGCTACTCGGGAGGGGAAGGGAGTGGCTACGAGCAGTACTTC	CACSYSGGEGSGYEQYF
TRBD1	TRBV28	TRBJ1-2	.	TGTGCCAGCACTGACAGGGGCTATGGCCACACCTTC	CASTDRGYGHTF
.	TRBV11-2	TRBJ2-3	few	TGTGCCAGCAGCTTTTACGGGGATGGCACAGATACGCAGTATTTT	CASSFYGDGTDTQYF
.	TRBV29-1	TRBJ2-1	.	TGCAGCGTTGATACCGTAGGCACCTCCTACAATGAGCGGTCCTTC	CSVDTVGTSYNERSF
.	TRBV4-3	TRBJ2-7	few	TGCGCCAGCAGCCAACCGGGAGAGTTCGAGCAGTACTTC	CASSQPGEFEQYF
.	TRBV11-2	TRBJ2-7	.	TGTGCCAGCAGCTTAGATCTCGGAATTATTTACGAGCAGTACTTC	CASSLDLGIIYEQYF
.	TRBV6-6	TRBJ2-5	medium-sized	TGTGCCAGCAGTTACTTGGAGCAAGAGACCCAGTACTTC	CASSYLEQETQYF
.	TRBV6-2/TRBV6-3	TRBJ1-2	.	TGTGCCAGCAGTTACCCCGGAGTGGGCTCCGGAGGTGGCTACGCCTTC	CASSYPGVGSGGGYAF
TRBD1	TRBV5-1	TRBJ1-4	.	TGCGCCAGCGGCCGAACAACAGGGGGTACTGTTGAAAAACTGTTTTTT	CASGRTTGGTVEKLFF
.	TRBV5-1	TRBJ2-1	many	TGCGCCAGCAGCTTGGAACTCCAACCCAATGAGCAGTTCTTC	CASSLELQPNEQFF
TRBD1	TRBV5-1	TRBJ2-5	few	TGCGGCAGCAGCTCCTATGGGACAGGGTCCGAGACCCAGTACTTC	CGSSSYGTGSETQYF
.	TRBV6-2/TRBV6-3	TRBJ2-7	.	TGTGCCTGCAGTTACTCGATTCCTGGCCTGCCCTACGAGCAGTACTTC	CACSYSIPGLPYEQYF
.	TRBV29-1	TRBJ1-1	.	TGCAGCGTTGAGGATGGGGGGCGGACCGAAGCTTTCTTT	CSVEDGGRTEAFF
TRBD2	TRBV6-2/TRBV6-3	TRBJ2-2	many	TGTGCCAGCAGCTGGACTAGAACCGGGGAGCTGTTTTTT	CASSWTRTGELFF
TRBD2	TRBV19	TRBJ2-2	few	TGTGCCAGTAGGGGGGGACTAGCGGCCGTTACCGGGGAGCTGTTTTTT	CASRGGLAAVTGELFF
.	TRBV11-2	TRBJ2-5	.	TGTGCCAGCAGCCTATACAGGGATAGGGAGACCCAGTACTTC	CASSLYRDRETQYF
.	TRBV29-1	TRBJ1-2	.	TGCAGCGTTGAAGTATCCGCCAGCGCCTCCTATGGCTTCACCTTC	CSVEVSASASYGFTF
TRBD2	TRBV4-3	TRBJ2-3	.	TGCGCCAGCAGCCAAAATCTTCCCTCAGGGACTAGCGGGAGAGCAGATACGCAGTATTTT	CASSQNLPSGTSGRADTQYF
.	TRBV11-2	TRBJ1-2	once	TGTGCCCGCAGCATTTCCGAGCTTTTTCTCGAGGGTTACACCTTC	CARSISELFLEGYTF
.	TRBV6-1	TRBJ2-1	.	TGTGCCAGCAGAGACGGAAACAGACAGCCGTACAGTGAGCAGTTCTTC	CASRDGNRQPYSEQFF
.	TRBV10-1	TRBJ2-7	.	TGCGCCAGAGGTGAGTCCCTTGGCGAGCAGTACTTC	CARGESLGEQYF
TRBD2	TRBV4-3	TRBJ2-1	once	TGCGCCAGCAGCCAAGAAGCGGGAGCGCATTGCAATGAGCAGTTCTTC	CASSQEAGAHCNEQFF
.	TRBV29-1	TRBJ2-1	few	TGCAGCGGGGGACACGAATACAATGAGCAGTTCTTC	CSGGHEYNEQFF
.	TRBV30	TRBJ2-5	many	TGTGCCTGGAGTATCGGGTCCCTCGAGACCCAGTACTTC	CAWSIGSLETQYF
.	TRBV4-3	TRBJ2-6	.	TGCGCCAGCAGCCAAGATGGGTGCTCTGGGGCCAACATCCTGACTTTC	CASSQDGCSGANILTF
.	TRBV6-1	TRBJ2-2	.	TGTACCAGTAGCCAGGGTAGAGGCGGGGAGCTGCTTTTT	CTSSQGRGGELLF